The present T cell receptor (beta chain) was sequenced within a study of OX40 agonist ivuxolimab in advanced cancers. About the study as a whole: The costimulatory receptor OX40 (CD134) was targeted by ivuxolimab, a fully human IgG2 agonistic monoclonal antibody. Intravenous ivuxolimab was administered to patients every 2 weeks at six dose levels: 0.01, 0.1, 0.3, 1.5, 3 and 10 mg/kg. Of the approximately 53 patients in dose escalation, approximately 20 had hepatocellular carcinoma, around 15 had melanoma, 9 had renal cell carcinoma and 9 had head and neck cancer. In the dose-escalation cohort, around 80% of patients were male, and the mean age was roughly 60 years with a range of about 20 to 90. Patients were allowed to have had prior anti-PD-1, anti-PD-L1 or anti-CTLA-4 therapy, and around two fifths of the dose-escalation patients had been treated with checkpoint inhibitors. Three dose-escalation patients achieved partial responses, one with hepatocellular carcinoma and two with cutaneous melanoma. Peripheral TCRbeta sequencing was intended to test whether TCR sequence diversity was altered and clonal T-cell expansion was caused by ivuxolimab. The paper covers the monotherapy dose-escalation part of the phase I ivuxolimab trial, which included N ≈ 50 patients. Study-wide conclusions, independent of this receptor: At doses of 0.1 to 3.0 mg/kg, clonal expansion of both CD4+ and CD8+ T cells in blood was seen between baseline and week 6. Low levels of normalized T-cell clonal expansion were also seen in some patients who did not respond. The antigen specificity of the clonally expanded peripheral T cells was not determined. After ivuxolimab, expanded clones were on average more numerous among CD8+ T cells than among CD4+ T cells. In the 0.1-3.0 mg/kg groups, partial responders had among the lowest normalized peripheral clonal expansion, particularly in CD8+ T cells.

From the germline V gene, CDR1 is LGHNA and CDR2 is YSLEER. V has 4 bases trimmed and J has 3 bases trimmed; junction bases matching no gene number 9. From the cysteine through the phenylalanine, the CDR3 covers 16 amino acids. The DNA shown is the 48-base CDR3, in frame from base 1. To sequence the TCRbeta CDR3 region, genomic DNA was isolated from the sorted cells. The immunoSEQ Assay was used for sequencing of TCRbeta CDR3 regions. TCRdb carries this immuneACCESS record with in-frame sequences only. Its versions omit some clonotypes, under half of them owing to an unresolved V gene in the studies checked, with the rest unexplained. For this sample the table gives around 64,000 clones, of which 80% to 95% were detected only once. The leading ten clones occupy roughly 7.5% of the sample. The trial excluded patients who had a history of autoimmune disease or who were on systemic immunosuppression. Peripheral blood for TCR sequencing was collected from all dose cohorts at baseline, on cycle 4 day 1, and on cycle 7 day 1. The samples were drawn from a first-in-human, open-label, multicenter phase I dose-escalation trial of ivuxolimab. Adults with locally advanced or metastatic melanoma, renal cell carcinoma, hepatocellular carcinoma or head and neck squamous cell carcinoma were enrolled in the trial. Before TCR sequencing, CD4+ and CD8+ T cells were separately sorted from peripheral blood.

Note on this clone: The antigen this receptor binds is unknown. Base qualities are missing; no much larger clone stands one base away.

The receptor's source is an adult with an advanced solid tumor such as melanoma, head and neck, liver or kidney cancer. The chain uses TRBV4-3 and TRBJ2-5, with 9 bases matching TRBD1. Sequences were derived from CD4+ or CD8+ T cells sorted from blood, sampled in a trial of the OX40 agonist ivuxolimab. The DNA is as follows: TGCGCCAGCAGCCCATACCTGGGGGACAGGGAAGAGACCCAGTACTTC. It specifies CASSPYLGDREETQYF.